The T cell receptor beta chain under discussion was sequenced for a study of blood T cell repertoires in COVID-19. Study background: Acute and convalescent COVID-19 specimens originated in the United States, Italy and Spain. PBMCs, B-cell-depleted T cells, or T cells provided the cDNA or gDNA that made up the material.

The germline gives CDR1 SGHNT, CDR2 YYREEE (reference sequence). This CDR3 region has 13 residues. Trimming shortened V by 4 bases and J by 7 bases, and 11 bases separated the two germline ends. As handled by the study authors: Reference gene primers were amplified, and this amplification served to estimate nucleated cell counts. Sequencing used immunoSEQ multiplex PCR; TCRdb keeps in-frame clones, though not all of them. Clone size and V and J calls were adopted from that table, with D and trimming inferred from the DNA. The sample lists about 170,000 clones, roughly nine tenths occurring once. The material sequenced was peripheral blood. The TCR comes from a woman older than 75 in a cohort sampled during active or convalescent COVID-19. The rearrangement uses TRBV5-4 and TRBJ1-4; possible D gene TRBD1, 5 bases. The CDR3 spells CASSPRVGEKLFF. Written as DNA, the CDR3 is TGTGCCAGCAGCCCCAGGGTTGGTGAAAAACTGTTTTTT.